This is a list of T cell receptor beta chains from one sample in a study of blood T cell repertoires in COVID-19. Profiled with immunoSEQ multiplex PCR; TCRdb holds only in-frame clones, not every one. The sample yields about 120,000 clones, 70% to 80% seen once. The material sequenced was peripheral blood. Every receptor here comes from a man in his 70s with acute or convalescent COVID-19. The conserved cysteine and the conserved F or W are not part of the CDR3 here. The order of the fields is V gene, D gene, J gene, CDR3 protein. The D gene is left open where the match is weak.

TRBV5-1,TRBD1,TRBJ2-5,ASSSLRQGEVETQY
TRBV28,-,TRBJ1-1,ASSPRGGWNTEAF
TRBV7-6,TRBD1,TRBJ2-2,ASSPGQGATGELF
TRBV29-1,-,TRBJ1-2,SVVSVVYGYT
TRBV6-5,TRBD1,TRBJ2-7,ASHTRDSKPYEQY
TRBV6-5,-,TRBJ2-1,ASSYDSYNEQF
TRBV4-3,TRBD2,TRBJ2-5,ASSPGTSGGETQY
TRBV2,-,TRBJ1-6,ASSETTYNSPLH
TRBV19,-,TRBJ2-7,ASSPTGSRNYEQY
TRBV9,TRBD1,TRBJ1-1,ASSVGQGNTEAF
TRBV5-6,TRBD1,TRBJ1-3,ASSLFWGTGNADTIY
TRBV24-1,TRBD1,TRBJ1-5,ATSDTGDQPQH
TRBV12-3/TRBV12-4,-,TRBJ1-1,ASSGQNTEAF
TRBV29-1,TRBD1,TRBJ2-5,SVDPGGVRTQY
TRBV18,TRBD1,TRBJ2-7,ASSPVETGAYEQY
TRBV12-3/TRBV12-4,-,TRBJ1-3,ASSWGRNTIY
TRBV6-6,TRBD1,TRBJ2-6,ASSPRQGVQGANVLT
TRBV19,-,TRBJ1-6,ASSPDSYSPLH
TRBV19,-,TRBJ2-2,ASGGGAGTGELF
TRBV9,TRBD1,TRBJ2-7,ASSDSGGTGVEQY
TRBV16,-,TRBJ1-1,ASSQSGQSTEAF
TRBV28,TRBD2,TRBJ2-1,ASSLRLAEPPQF
TRBV15,TRBD2,TRBJ2-2,ATSYGGRNTGELF
TRBV19,TRBD2,TRBJ2-3,ASSIPPPLWGGTDTQY
TRBV15,-,TRBJ2-2,ATSPGVDRENTGELF
TRBV19,TRBD1,TRBJ2-4,ASKPRDRAIAKNIQY
TRBV7-9,TRBD1,TRBJ1-4,ASNSGQGAEKLF
TRBV3-1/TRBV3-2,TRBD2,TRBJ2-7,ASSQDRGLAGVYEQY
TRBV9,TRBD2,TRBJ2-5,ASSARLAGFQETQY
TRBV27,TRBD1,TRBJ1-5,ASRPDRVKPQH
TRBV6-6,-,TRBJ1-1,ASRRAMNTEAF
TRBV7-2,TRBD1,TRBJ2-5,ASSPTGTSQETQY
TRBV28,-,TRBJ2-7,ASQGGVADIYEQY
TRBV7-2,TRBD1,TRBJ2-7,ASSHRQGAYEQY
TRBV7-9,-,TRBJ1-2,ASSLKSGRDYGYT
TRBV27,TRBD2,TRBJ2-3,ASSPTTFSGRGTDTQY
TRBV27,TRBD2,TRBJ2-7,ASSFGTSGTYEQY
TRBV29-1,TRBD1,TRBJ2-2,SVDTGTGNTGELF
TRBV14,TRBD2,TRBJ2-2,ASSQGLAGGFTGELF
TRBV24-1,TRBD1,TRBJ1-3,ATSARTGGSGNTIY
TRBV7-9,-,TRBJ1-3,ASSKSGQDSGNTIY
TRBV9,-,TRBJ1-2,ASSVGQTNYGYT
TRBV28,TRBD1,TRBJ1-2,ASSPTPGQGVYGYT
TRBV7-2,TRBD1,TRBJ1-1,ASTLLTGYTEAF
TRBV1,-,TRBJ2-3,TSSQDEGGDSRKY
TRBV29-1,TRBD1,TRBJ2-3,SGTGGITDTQY
TRBV11-2,-,TRBJ1-6,ASSSTGTKSSYNSPLH
TRBV3-1/TRBV3-2,-,TRBJ2-1,ASSRAGQYHNEQF
TRBV7-9,TRBD2,TRBJ2-2,ASSRTSGNTGELF
TRBV20-1,TRBD1,TRBJ1-2,SASSPGQGNYGYT
TRBV25-1,-,TRBJ1-6,ASSEARVYNSPLH
TRBV19,TRBD1,TRBJ2-5,ASSMGQGAGETQY
TRBV10-1,-,TRBJ2-2,ASTEDPGPGELF
TRBV4-3,TRBD2,TRBJ2-7,ASSQAGGTSYEQY
TRBV5-1,-,TRBJ2-1,ASSLTGQEGYNEQF
TRBV15,TRBD1,TRBJ2-2,ATSTGVNTGELF
TRBV4-1,TRBD2,TRBJ2-7,ASSQWVAGEGPYEQY
TRBV5-6,-,TRBJ1-3,ASSLGLGGSGNTIY